Below, 18 T cell receptor beta chains from the same sample are listed, as sequenced in a study of cytomegalovirus exposure and HLA in healthy donors. Use of 60 Vbeta and 13 Jbeta primers characterized the PCR. Only in-frame clones appear in the TCRdb table, and some are missing; sequencing was by immunoSEQ multiplex PCR. This table has 65,000 to 100,000 clones, over 70% appearing once. Sequencing was performed on PBMCs. The receptors stem from a man aged 35-49 years in good health and CMV-seronegative.

This clone has more than one count but fewer than ten. This chain joins TRBV27 and TRBJ1-1; D is possibly TRBD1 (6 bases). There are 15 residues in the CDR3. The germline V gene has CDR1 MNHEY and CDR2 SMNVEV (reference sequence). Trimming left V 1 base short and J 1 base short, with 10 bases between. CDR3 amino acids: CASSLFPGANTEAFF. CDR3 nucleotide sequence: TGTGCCAGCAGTTTATTTCCAGGGGCGAACACTGAAGCTTTCTTT.

There are a few counts of this clone. The V call is TRBV4-1, the J call TRBJ1-1, with 9 bases identical to TRBD1. V gave up 8 bases and J gave up 5 bases; unmatched junction bases: 18. Germline V gene lookup returns CDR1 MGHRA and CDR2 YSYEKL. The CDR3 has 17 residues. CDR3 sequence (DNA): TGCGCCAGCCGAACCAACCCCGAGACAGGGGGATGGACTGAAGCTTTCTTT. The encoded protein is CASRTNPETGGWTEAFF.

The rearrangement joins TRBV5-1 to TRBJ2-7, with a weak D call TRBD2 (5 bases). Looked up from germline, CDR1 is SGHRS and CDR2 is YFSETQ. Between the trimmed V and J ends, which lost 4 bases and 3 bases, there was a span of 11 bases. The CDR3 has 13 amino acids. CDR3 DNA: TGCGCCAGCAGCCCATCTAGCAGCTACGAGCAGTACTTC. Amino acids: CASSPSSSYEQYF.

V and J are TRBV2 and TRBJ2-7; 8 bases fit TRBD1. The germline V gene encodes CDR1 SNHLY and CDR2 FYNNEI. J was trimmed by 5 bases and V by 5 bases; bases with no gene match: 14. The CDR3 runs 16 residues. The CDR3 loop is CASSQGPGQGVHEQYF. The CDR3 DNA sequence: TGTGCCAGCAGTCAAGGGCCCGGACAGGGTGTACACGAGCAGTACTTC.

The rearrangement links TRBV4-1 to TRBJ1-2; TRBD1 aligns across 7 bases. Germline CDR1 MGHRA, CDR2 YSYEKL. This CDR3 contains 13 residues. The ends lost 2 bases at V and 3 bases at J; junction bases unmatched: 0. CDR3 residues: CASSQTGDYGYTF. CDR3 in DNA: TGCGCCAGCAGCCAAACAGGGGACTATGGCTACACCTTC.

CDR3 coding DNA: TGTGCCAGCAGCCTGGGACTAGCGGGGCCCACAACCGAGCAGTACTTC. Translated, it gives CASSLGLAGPTTEQYF. This chain connects TRBV7-7 to TRBJ2-5; TRBD2 aligns across 13 bases. The J call could be wrong; TRBJ2-7 is a better fit for the DNA end. This CDR3 contains 16 residues. From germline, CDR1 is SSHAT and CDR2 FNYEAQ (reference sequence).

This CDR3 reads CASSLGSNNQPQHF. The CDR3 DNA follows: TGTGCCAGCAGCTTAGGGTCTAACAATCAGCCCCAGCATTTT. The V gene is TRBV7-9, the J gene TRBJ1-5; D gene ambiguous. Germline-derived CDR1 and CDR2 are SEHNR and FQNEAQ (reference sequence). There are 14 residues in the CDR3. Trimming left V 1 base short and J 3 bases short, with 7 bases between.

This chain connects TRBV2 to TRBJ1-4; D perhaps matches TRBD1 (5 bases). V was clipped by 6 bases and J by 4 bases, with 15 bases between them. CDR1 and CDR2 (germline): SNHLY, FYNNEI. The CDR3 is made up of 15 amino acids. CDR3 sequence reads: CASSYGRANNEKLFF. The DNA for the CDR3 is TGTGCCAGCAGCTATGGCAGGGCTAATAATGAAAAACTGTTTTTT.

This sequence joins TRBV6-1 and TRBJ2-7; 9 nucleotides align to TRBD1. The length of the CDR3 is 14 residues. The germline V gene encodes CDR1 MNHNS and CDR2 SASEGT. The J segment lost 4 bases and the V segment lost 8 bases, leaving 9 bases of the junction unmatched. The CDR3 region has the DNA TGTGCCAGCGGGAAACAGGGGGCTCTATACGAGCAGTACTTC. Its protein is CASGKQGALYEQYF.

The CDR3 protein is CASSLEGQGVLTEAFF. The DNA of the CDR3 is TGTGCCAGCAGCTTAGAGGGACAGGGGGTCCTCACTGAAGCTTTCTTT. This chain connects TRBV13 to TRBJ1-1; 11 bases line up with TRBD1. The CDR3 has 16 amino acids. Germline-derived CDR1 and CDR2 are PRHDT and FYEKMQ (reference sequence). Trimming took 1 base from V and 4 from J; bases not matched to a gene: 5. Looking up the rest from reference TRBV13 and TRBJ1-1 gives the full variable domain: AAGVIQSPRHLIKEKRETATLKCYPIPRHDTVYWYQQGPGQDPQFLISFYEKMQSDKGSIPDRFSAQQFSDYHSELNMSSLELGDSALYFCASSLEGQGVLTEAFFGQGTRLTVV.

This rearrangement joins TRBV5-4 to TRBJ1-1; 7 bases are shared with TRBD1. In germline, CDR1 is SGHNT, CDR2 YYREEE (reference sequence). V lost 5 bases to trimming and J lost 1 base; unmatched junction nucleotides: 5. The CDR3 covers 14 residues. As DNA, the CDR3 is TGTGCCAGCAGTAAAACAGGGGAGAACACTGAAGCTTTCTTT. It encodes CASSKTGENTEAFF.

The CDR3 coding sequence is TGTGCCACCGCAACCGAGAGGGTTGAGGAAAAACTGTTTTTT. As protein: CATATERVEEKLFF. The chain has TRBV28 and TRBJ1-4; D uncertain. V was cut by 10 bases and J by 8 bases, with 20 bases left in between. The CDR3 has 14 amino acids. Germline V lookup: CDR1 MDHEN, CDR2 SYDVKM.

The J gene is TRBJ1-4, the V gene TRBV7-2, with 7 bases matching TRBD1. This CDR3 has 13 amino acids. J was trimmed by 7 bases and V by 5 bases; bases with no gene match: 4. Germline CDR1 and CDR2: SGHTA and FQGNSA. The CDR3 is CASSADRAEKLFF. The CDR3 DNA sequence: TGTGCCAGCAGCGCCGACAGGGCTGAAAAACTGTTTTTT.

This chain uses TRBV5-1 with TRBJ2-5, with 10 nucleotides matching TRBD2. Looked up from germline, CDR1 is SGHRS and CDR2 is YFSETQ. V lost 5 bases, J lost 4 bases, and 11 bases stayed unmatched. This CDR3 spans 16 amino acids. The CDR3 DNA follows: TGCGCCAGCAGACAGCGGGGGGGCGTTGACGTAGAGACCCAGTACTTC. Protein sequence: CASRQRGGVDVETQYF.

This chain links TRBV27 with TRBJ1-6; TRBD1 matches 8 bases. From germline, CDR1 is MNHEY and CDR2 SMNVEV (reference sequence). The junction had 8 bases not matched to a gene; V was cut back by 4 bases and J by 3 bases. The CDR3 length is 17 residues. CDR3 DNA sequence: TGTGCCAGCAGTTCGGACAGGGCAGTTTACTATAATTCACCCCTCCACTTT. Protein product: CASSSDRAVYYNSPLHF.

This chain uses TRBV4-2 with TRBJ1-1; D possibly corresponds to TRBD1 (6 bases). Trimming pared 3 bases from V and 3 bases from J, leaving 17 bases between. The CDR3 has 16 residues. Germline V gene data show CDR1 as LGHNA and CDR2 as YNFKEQ. CDR3 bases: TGTGCCAGCAGCCACTACAGGGATCTTACGGACACTGAAGCTTTCTTT. Its protein is CASSHYRDLTDTEAFF.

This clone was observed a handful of times. The chain recombines TRBV6-5 with TRBJ1-4; D perhaps matches TRBD1 (5 bases). This CDR3 comprises 13 residues. Germline CDR1 and CDR2: MNHEY and SVGAGI. Between the trimmed V and J ends, which lost 4 bases and 8 bases, there was a span of 11 bases. As DNA, the CDR3 is TGTGCCAGCAGTTCACGGGGGTTCGAAAAACTGTTTTTT. Residues: CASSSRGFEKLFF.

V gene TRBV10-3 combines with J gene TRBJ2-1, with TRBD2 matching 9 bases. In germline, CDR1 is ENHRY, CDR2 SYGVKD. V was pared by 6 bases and J by 1 base, with 4 bases of the junction left unmatched. The CDR3 is 15 residues long. The CDR3 loop is CAIRLAGASYNEQFF. CDR3 bases: TGTGCCATCAGATTAGCGGGGGCTTCCTACAATGAGCAGTTCTTC.